The 6 T cell receptor beta chains below were found in one sample sequenced in a study of CD4 and CD8 cells across lung adenocarcinoma regions. MiXCR was run by TCRdb on the PCR reads, yielding one entry per CDR3 protein. The sample lists 6,000 to 7,500 distinct CDR3 sequences; roughly 57% were seen once. Sequenced material: CD8+ T cells from the center of a lung tumor. The receptors shown here come from a male donor with lung adenocarcinoma. The CD4 and CD8 labels of this study may be unreliable.

This clonotype was counted at least ten times. The chain couples TRBV7-6 to TRBJ1-2; TRBD1 might be the D (6 bases). Trimming left V 1 base short and J 5 bases short, with 14 bases between. This CDR3 is built from 15 residues. Germline CDR1 and CDR2: SGHVS and FNYEAQ. CDR3 coding DNA: TGTGCCAGCAGCTTAGTTGCGGGGGCAGGGTATGGCTACACCTTC. Translation: CASSLVAGAGYGYTF.

This clonotype has a count of ten or more. This rearrangement joins TRBV6-5 to TRBJ2-5, with D maybe TRBD2 (5 bases). Trimming took off 1 base at V and 3 bases at J, with 6 bases between the two ends. The length of the CDR3 is 13 residues. Germline CDR1 is MNHEY and CDR2 is SVGAGI. CDR3 sequence reads: CASSYFGEETQYF. The DNA for the CDR3 is TGTGCCAGCAGTTACTTCGGGGAAGAGACCCAGTACTTC.

The chain carries TRBV4-1 and TRBJ2-5; D might be TRBD1 or TRBD2, each matching 6 bases. Germline V gene lookup returns CDR1 MGHRA and CDR2 YSYEKL. CDR3 length equals 14 residues. The CDR3 region has the DNA TGCGCGGGGCTCGGGGGCCGTGCCCAAGAGATTCAGTACTTC. Translated: CAGLGGRAQEIQYF.

The V and J genes are TRBV6-1 and TRBJ2-2; weak D call: TRBD1 (5 bases). With 9 bases removed from V and 1 base from J, the gap between germline ends came to 9 bases. There are 13 residues in the CDR3. Germline CDR1 MNHNS, CDR2 SASEGT. The CDR3 DNA follows: TGTGCCAGTCGGACAAGGAACACCGGGGAGCTGTTTTTT. Protein product: CASRTRNTGELFF.

This chain connects TRBV14 to TRBJ2-7, with 8 nucleotides matching TRBD1. J gave up 5 bases and V 5 bases, and 11 bases lay outside the gene matches. The CDR3 contains 15 residues. Germline V gene data show CDR1 as SGHDN and CDR2 as FVKESK. The CDR3 sequence: CASSAFRDRSHEQYF. CDR3 DNA: TGTGCCAGCAGCGCTTTTCGGGACAGGAGTCACGAGCAGTACTTC.

The V gene is TRBV27, the J gene TRBJ2-3; no reliable D call. V lost 3 bases, J lost 5 bases, and 3 bases lay in between. The CDR3 is made up of 11 amino acids. The germline V gene encodes CDR1 MNHEY and CDR2 SMNVEV (reference sequence). CDR3 amino acids: CASSFLDTQYF. The CDR3 DNA is TGTGCCAGCAGTTTCCTAGATACGCAGTATTTT.